This TCR beta chain came from a study of regulatory T cells. General study points: In CD3G-deficient patients, conventional CD4+ T cells were enriched for hydrophobic CDR3 residues at positions 6 and 7. Regulatory T cells showed the strongest V-J pair restriction and V/J gene skewing among patient repertoires.

V lost 6 bases, J lost 3 bases, and 9 bases lay in between. Germline CDR1 reads SEHNR; CDR2 reads FQNEAQ (reference sequence). The CDR3 runs 13 residues. Primers: 52 TRBV forward and 13 TRBJ reverse. Profiling relied on immunoSEQ multiplex PCR, and the TCRdb table lists in-frame clones only, not all of them. The profile shows more than 15,000 clones, about 79% of them singletons. All CD3G-deficient patients showed autoimmunity, more severe in two. Patients aged 2 to 39 years had fewer naive T cells. CD4+ T cells were divided by sorting: CD25-high CD127-low Tregs, CD25-low CD127-high conventional cells. Turning to this clone: Its antigen is not identified.

The chain recombines TRBV7-9 with TRBJ1-3; D unresolved. The sequenced sample consisted of conventional CD4+ T cells sorted from blood. The sequence was obtained from a young adult with CD3G deficiency. The DNA for the CDR3 is TGTGCCAGCAGTCACAATCATGGAAACACCATATATTTT. Translated: CASSHNHGNTIYF.